The T cell receptor (beta chain) under discussion was sequenced for a study of neurological immune-mediated disorders. At least ten counts were recorded for this clonotype. One entry per CDR3 protein results from TCRdb running MiXCR on the 5' RACE reads. The data show more than 75,000 distinct CDR3 sequences, 10% seen once. The germline V gene encodes CDR1 SNHLY and CDR2 FYNNEI. The CDR3 is 13 amino acids. V was clipped by 9 bases and J by 1 base; unmatched bases: 5. The sequenced sample consisted of PBMCs. This chain uses TRBV2 with TRBJ1-1; TRBD1 aligns across 7 bases. The TCR was taken from a man in his forties in good health. The CDR3 DNA is TGTGCCAGGAAACAGGGGACGAACACTGAAGCTTTCTTT. It yields the protein CARKQGTNTEAFF.